The clone carrying this T cell receptor (beta chain) was observed a few times. Its cognate antigen is unknown. UMIs and sample barcodes were carried by the TCR alpha and TCR beta cDNA libraries that 5'RACE produced using constant-segment primers. TCRdb ran MiXCR on the 5' RACE reads and lists one entry per CDR3 protein. The sample lists about 290,000 distinct CDR3 sequences; under 20% were seen once. The trim removed 2 bases at V and 5 bases at J, leaving 5 bases unmatched. The CDR3 runs 16 residues. Looked up from germline, CDR1 is LGHNA and CDR2 is YSLEER. These data originate in a study of T-cell memory formation after mild COVID-19. Overall study context: Largely donor-specific sequence clusters came from two donors. General study points: Largely, contracting CD4+ clones fell within CM and EM, and contracting CD8+ clones within EMRA.

The TCR originated in a man younger than 35 who had mild COVID-19 (a few samples of this study predate the infection). Cell type and time point are not known. The material sequenced was PBMCs or a T cell subset sorted from them (not recorded which). V is TRBV4-3 and J is TRBJ2-1; 11 nucleotides line up with TRBD2. The CDR3 coding sequence is TGCGCCAGCAGCCAATCAACTAGCGGGGGTAACAATGAGCAGTTCTTC. Protein product: CASSQSTSGGNNEQFF.